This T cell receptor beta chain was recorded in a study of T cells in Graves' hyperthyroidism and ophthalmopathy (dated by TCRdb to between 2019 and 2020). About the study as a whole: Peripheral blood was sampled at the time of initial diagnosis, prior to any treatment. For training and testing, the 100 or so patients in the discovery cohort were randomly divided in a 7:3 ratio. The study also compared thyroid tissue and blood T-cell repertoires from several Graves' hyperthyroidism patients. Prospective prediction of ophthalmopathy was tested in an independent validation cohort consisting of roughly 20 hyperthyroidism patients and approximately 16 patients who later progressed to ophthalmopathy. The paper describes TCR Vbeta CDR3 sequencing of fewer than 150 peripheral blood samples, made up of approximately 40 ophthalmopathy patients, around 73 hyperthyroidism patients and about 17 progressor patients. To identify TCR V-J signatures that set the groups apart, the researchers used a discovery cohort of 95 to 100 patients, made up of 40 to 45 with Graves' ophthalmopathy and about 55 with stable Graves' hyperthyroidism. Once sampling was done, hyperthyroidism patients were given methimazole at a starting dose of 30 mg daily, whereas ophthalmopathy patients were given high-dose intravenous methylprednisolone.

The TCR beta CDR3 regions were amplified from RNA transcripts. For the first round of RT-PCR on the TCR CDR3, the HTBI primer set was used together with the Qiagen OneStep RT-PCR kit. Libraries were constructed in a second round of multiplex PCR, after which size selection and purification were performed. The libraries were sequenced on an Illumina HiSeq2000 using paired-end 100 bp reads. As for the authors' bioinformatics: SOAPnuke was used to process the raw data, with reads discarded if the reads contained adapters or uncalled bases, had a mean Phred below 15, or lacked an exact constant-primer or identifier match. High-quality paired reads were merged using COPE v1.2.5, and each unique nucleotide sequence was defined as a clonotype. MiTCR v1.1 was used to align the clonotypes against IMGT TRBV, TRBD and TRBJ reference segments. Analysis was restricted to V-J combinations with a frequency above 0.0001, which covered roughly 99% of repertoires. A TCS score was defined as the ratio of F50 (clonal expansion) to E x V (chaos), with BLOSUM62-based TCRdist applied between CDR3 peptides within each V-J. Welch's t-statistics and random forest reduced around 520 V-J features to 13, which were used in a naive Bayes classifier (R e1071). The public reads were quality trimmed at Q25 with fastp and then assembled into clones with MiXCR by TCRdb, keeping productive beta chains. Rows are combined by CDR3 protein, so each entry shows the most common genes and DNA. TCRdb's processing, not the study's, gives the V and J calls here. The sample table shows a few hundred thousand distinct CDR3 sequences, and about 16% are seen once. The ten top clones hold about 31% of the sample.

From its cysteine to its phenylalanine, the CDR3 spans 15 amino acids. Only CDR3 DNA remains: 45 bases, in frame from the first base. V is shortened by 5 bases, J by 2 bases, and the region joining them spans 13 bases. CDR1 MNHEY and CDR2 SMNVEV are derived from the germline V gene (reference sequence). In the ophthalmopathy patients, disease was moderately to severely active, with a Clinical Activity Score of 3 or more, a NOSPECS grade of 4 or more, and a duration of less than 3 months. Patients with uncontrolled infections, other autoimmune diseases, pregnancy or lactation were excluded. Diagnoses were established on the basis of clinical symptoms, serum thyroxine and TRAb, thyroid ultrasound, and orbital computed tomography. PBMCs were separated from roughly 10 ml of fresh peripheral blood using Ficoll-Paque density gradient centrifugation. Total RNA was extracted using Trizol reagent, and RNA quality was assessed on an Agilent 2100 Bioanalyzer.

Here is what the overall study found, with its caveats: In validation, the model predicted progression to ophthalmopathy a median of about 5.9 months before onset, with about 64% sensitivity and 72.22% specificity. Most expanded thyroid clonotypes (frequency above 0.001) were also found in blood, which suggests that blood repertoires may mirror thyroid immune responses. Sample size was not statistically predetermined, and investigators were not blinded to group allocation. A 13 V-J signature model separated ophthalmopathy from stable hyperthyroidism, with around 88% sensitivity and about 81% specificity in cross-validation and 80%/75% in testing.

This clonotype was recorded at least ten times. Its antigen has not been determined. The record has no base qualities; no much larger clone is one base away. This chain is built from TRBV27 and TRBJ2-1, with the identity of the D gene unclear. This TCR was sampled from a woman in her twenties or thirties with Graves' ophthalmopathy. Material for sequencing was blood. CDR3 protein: CASSISWLAYNEQFF. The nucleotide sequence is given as TGTGCCAGCAGTATTAGCTGGCTGGCCTACAATGAGCAGTTCTTC.